This TCR beta chain is drawn from a study of Graves' ophthalmopathy and Graves' hyperthyroidism. For repertoire sequencing, the TCR beta CDR3 regions were amplified from RNA transcripts. HTBI-primed RT-PCR formed the first round, and a multiplex PCR formed the second. MiXCR, applied by TCRdb to the multiplex PCR reads, yields one record per CDR3 protein. The top ten clones hold over 8.5% of a sample with around 1.1 million distinct CDR3 sequences, about 38% of them seen once. The sample holds many counts of this clonotype. Pregnant or lactating patients and those with other autoimmune diseases or uncontrolled infections were excluded. The V end lost 5 bases, the J end lost 5 bases, and 12 bases lay between the germline ends. Looked up from germline, CDR1 is SEHNR and CDR2 is FQNEAQ (reference sequence). The CDR3 runs 13 residues.

The gene calls are TRBV7-9 and TRBJ2-5; tentatively, D is TRBD2 (6 bases). The sequenced material came from peripheral blood or thyroid tissue (not recorded which). This sequence was found in an adult man with Graves' hyperthyroidism. The CDR3 DNA sequence: TGTGCCAGCAGCCCCCCTCGGGGGGAGACCCAGTACTTC. This translates into CASSPPRGETQYF.